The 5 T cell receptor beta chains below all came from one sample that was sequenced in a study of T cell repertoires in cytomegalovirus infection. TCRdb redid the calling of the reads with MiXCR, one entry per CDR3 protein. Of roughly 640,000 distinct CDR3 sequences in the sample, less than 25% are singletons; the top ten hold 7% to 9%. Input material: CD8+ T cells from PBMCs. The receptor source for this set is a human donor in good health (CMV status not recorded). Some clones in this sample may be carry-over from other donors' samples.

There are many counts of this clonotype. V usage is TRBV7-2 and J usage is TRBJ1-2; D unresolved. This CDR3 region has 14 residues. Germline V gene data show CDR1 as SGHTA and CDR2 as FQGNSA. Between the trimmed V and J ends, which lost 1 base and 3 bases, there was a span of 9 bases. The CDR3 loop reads CASSLGENHYGYTF. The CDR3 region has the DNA TGTGCCAGCAGCTTAGGGGAGAACCACTATGGCTACACCTTC.

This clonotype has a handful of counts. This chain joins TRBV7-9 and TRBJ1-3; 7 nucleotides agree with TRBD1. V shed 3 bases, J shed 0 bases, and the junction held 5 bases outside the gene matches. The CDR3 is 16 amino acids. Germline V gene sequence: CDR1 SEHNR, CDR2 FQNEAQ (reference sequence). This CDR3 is CASSFYRGHSGNTIYF. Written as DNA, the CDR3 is TGTGCCAGCAGCTTCTACAGGGGCCACTCTGGAAACACCATATATTTT.

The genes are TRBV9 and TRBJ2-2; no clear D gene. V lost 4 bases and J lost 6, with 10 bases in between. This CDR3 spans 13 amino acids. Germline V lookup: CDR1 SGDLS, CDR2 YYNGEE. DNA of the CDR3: TGTGCCAGCAGCCCGACCCAGTCCGGGGAGCTGTTTTTT. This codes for CASSPTQSGELFF. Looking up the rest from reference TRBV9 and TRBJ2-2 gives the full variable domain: DSGVTQTPKHLITATGQRVTLRCSPRSGDLSVYWYQQSLDQGLQFLIQYYNGEERAKGNILERFSAQQFPDLHSELNLSSLELGDSALYFCASSPTQSGELFFGEGSRLTVL.

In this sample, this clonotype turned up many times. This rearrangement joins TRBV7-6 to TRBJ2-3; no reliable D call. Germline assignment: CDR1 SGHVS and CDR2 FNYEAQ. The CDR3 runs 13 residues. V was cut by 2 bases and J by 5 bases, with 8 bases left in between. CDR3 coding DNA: TGTGCCAGCAGCTTATCGACGGTAGATACGCAGTATTTT. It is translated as CASSLSTVDTQYF. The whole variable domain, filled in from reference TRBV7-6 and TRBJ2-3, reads GAGVSQSPRYKVTKRGQDVALRCDPISGHVSLYWYRQALGQGPEFLTYFNYEAQQDKSGLPNDRFSAERPEGSISTLTIQRTEQRDSAMYRCASSLSTVDTQYFGPGTRLTVL.

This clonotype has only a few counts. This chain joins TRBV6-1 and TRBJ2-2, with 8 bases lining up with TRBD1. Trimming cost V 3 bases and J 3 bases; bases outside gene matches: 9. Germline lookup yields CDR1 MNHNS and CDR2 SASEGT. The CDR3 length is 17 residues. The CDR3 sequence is CASSERDRRKYTGELFF. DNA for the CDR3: TGTGCCAGCAGTGAGCGGGACAGGAGAAAATACACCGGGGAGCTGTTTTTT.